This T cell receptor (beta chain) was captured by sequencing in a study of cytomegalovirus exposure and HLA in healthy donors. V was clipped by 5 bases and J by 2 bases; unmatched bases: 2. This CDR3 comprises 14 residues. Germline V gene data show CDR1 as MNHEY and CDR2 as SVGAGI. Study results and caveats: As was reported, the classifier diagnosed cytomegalovirus status with high specificity and sensitivity. The investigators catalogued 150 to 200 TCR beta chains as cytomegalovirus-associated.

Sequenced by immunoSEQ multiplex PCR; TCRdb stores in-frame clones only, minus some. The table shows fewer than 120,000 clones, with approximately 88% occurring only once. Worth noting for this clone: The antigen is not known.

Sequencing used PBMCs. The genes are TRBV6-5 and TRBJ1-3; 8 positions agree with TRBD1. This sequence originates from a young woman in good health and CMV-seropositive. The CDR3 region has the DNA TGTGCCAGCAGTAAACAGGGGGCTGGAAACACCATATATTTT. This translates into CASSKQGAGNTIYF.